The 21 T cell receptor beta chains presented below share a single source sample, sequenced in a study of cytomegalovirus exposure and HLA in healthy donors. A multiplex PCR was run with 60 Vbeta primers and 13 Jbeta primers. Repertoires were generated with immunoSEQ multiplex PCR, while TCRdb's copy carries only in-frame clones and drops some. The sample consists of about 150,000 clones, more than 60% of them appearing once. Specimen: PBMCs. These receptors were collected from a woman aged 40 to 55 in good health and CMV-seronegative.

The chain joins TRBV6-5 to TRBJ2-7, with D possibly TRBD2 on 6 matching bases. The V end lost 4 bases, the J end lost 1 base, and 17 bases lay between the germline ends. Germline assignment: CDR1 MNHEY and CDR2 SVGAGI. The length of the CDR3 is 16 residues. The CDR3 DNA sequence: TGTGCCAGCAGTTCCCGGGGTAGCGGAGGGTCCTACGAGCAGTACTTC. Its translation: CASSSRGSGGSYEQYF.

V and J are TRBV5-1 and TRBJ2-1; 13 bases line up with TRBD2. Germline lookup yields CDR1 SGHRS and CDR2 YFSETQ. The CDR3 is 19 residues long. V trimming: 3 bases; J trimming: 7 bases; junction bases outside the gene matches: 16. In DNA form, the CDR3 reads TGCGCCAGCAGCTCGCCCCGCAATCGACTAGCGGGAGGCAAAAATGAGCAGTTCTTC. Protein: CASSSPRNRLAGGKNEQFF. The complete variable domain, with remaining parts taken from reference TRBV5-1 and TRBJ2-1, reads KAGVTQTPRYLIKTRGQQVTLSCSPISGHRSVSWYQQTPGQGLQFLFEYFSETQRNKGNFPGRFSGRQFSNSRSEMNVSTLELGDSALYLCASSSPRNRLAGGKNEQFFGPGTRLTVL.

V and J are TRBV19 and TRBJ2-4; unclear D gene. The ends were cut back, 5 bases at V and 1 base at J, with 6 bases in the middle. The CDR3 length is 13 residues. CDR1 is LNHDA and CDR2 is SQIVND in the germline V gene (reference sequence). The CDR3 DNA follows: TGTGCCAGTAGTCAACAGGCCAAAAACATTCAGTACTTC. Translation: CASSQQAKNIQYF.

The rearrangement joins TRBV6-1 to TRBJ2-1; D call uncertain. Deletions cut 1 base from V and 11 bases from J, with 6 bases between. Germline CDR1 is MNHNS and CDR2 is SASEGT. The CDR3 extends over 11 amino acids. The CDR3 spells CASSEGAQQFF. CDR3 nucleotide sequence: TGTGCCAGCAGTGAAGGGGCCCAGCAGTTCTTC.

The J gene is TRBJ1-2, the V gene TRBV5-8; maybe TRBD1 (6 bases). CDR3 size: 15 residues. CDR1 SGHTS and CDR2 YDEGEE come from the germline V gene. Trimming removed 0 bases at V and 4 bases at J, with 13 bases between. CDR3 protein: CASSLAPSRGYGYTF. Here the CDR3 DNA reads TGTGCCAGCAGCTTGGCCCCATCCAGGGGCTATGGCTACACCTTC.

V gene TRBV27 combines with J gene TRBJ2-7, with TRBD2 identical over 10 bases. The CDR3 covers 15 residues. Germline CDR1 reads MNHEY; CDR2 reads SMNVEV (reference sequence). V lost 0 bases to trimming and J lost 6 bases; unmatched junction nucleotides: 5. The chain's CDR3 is CASSLSKASGSEQYF. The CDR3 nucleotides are TGTGCCAGCAGTTTATCGAAAGCTAGCGGGAGCGAGCAGTACTTC.

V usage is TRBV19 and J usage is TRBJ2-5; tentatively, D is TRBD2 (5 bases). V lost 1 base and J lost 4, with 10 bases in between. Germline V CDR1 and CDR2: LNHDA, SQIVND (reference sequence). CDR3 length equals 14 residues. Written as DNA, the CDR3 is TGTGCCAGTAGTATAGGAGGGTTGGGAGAGACCCAGTACTTC. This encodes CASSIGGLGETQYF.

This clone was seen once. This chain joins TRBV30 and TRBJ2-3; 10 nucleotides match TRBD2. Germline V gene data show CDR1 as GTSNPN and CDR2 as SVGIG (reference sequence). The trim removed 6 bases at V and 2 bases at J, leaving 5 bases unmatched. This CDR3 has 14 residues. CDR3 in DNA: TGTGCCTGCAGAGCGGGAGGGCCCACAGATACGCAGTATTTT. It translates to CACRAGGPTDTQYF.

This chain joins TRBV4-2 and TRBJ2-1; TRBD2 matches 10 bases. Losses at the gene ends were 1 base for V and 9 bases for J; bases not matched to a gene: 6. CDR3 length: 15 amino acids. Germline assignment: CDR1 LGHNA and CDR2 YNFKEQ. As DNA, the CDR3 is TGTGCCAGCAGCCAAGCGAGCGGGGGGGGTGGTGAGCAGTTCTTC. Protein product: CASSQASGGGGEQFF.

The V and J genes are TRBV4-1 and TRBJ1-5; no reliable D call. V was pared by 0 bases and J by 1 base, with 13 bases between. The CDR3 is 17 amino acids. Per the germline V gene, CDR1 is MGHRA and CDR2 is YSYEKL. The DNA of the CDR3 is TGCGCCAGCAGCCAAGAAGCGGGGTTTGGGAGCAATCAGCCCCAGCATTTT. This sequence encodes CASSQEAGFGSNQPQHF.

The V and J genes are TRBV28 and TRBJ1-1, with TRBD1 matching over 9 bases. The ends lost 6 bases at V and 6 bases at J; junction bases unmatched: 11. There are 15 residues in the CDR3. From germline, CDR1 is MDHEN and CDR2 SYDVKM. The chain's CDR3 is CASSSAGTGTAEAFF. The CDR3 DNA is TGTGCCAGCAGCTCCGCTGGGACAGGGACCGCTGAAGCTTTCTTT.

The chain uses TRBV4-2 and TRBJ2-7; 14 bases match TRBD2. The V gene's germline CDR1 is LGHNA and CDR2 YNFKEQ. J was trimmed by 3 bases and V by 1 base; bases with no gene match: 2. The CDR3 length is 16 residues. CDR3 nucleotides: TGTGCCAGCAGCCAAGGGACTAGCGGGGGGTTCTACGAGCAGTACTTC. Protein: CASSQGTSGGFYEQYF.

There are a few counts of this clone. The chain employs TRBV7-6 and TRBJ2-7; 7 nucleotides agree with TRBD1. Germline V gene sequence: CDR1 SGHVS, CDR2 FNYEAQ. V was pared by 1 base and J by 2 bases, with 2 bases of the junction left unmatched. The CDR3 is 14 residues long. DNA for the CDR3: TGTGCCAGCAGCTTAGGGGGGACAGCCTACGAGCAGTACTTC. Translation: CASSLGGTAYEQYF. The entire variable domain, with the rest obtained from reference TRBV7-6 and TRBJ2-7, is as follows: GAGVSQSPRYKVTKRGQDVALRCDPISGHVSLYWYRQALGQGPEFLTYFNYEAQQDKSGLPNDRFSAERPEGSISTLTIQRTEQRDSAMYRCASSLGGTAYEQYFGPGTRLTVT.

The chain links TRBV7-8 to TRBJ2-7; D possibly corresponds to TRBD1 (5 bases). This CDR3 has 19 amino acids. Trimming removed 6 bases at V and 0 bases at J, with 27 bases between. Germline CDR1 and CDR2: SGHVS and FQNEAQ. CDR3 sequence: CASSNIGRFNRPPSYEQYF. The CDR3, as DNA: TGTGCCAGCAGTAATATAGGTCGCTTTAACAGGCCCCCCTCCTACGAGCAGTACTTC.

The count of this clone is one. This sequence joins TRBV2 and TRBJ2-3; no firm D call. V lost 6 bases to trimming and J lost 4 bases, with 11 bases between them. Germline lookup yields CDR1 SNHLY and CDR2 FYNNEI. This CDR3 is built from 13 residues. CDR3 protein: CASRYTLADTQYF. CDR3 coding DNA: TGTGCCAGCAGATATACCCTAGCAGATACGCAGTATTTT. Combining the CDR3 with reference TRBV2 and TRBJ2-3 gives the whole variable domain EPEVTQTPSHQVTQMGQEVILRCVPISNHLYFYWYRQILGQKVEFLVSFYNNEISEKSEIFDDQFSVERPDGSNFTLKIRSTKLEDSAMYFCASRYTLADTQYFGPGTRLTVL.

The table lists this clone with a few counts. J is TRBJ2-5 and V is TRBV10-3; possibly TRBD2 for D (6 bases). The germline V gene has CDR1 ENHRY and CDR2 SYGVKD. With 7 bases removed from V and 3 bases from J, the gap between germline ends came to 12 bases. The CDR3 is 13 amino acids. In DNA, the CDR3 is TGTGCCATCAATGGAGGGATCGAAGAGACCCAGTACTTC. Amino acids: CAINGGIEETQYF.

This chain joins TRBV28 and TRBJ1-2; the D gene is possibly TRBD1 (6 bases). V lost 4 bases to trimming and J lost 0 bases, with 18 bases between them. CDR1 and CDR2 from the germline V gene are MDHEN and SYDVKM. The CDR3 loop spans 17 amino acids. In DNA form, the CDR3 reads TGTGCCAGCAGTTCGCTTAACAGGGTCTTCCCTAACTATGGCTACACCTTC. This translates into CASSSLNRVFPNYGYTF.

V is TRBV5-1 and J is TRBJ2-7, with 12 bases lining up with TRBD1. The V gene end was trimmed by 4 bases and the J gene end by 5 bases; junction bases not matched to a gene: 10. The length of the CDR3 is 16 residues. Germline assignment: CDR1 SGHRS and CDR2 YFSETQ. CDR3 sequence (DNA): TGCGCCAGCAGCCAATTGGCCGGGACAGGGGGCGACGAGCAGTACTTC. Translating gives CASSQLAGTGGDEQYF.

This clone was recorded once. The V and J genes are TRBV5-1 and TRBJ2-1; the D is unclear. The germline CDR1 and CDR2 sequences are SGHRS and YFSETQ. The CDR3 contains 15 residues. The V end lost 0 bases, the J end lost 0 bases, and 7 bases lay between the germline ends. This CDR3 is CASSLASSSYNEQFF. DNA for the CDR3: TGCGCCAGCAGCTTGGCGAGTAGCTCCTACAATGAGCAGTTCTTC.

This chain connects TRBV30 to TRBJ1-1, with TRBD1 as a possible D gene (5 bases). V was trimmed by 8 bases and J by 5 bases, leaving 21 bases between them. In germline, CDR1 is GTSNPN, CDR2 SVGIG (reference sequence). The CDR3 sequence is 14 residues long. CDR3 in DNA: TGTGCCCAAAAGCCGGACACCCGGCAGACTGAAGCTTTCTTT. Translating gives CAQKPDTRQTEAFF. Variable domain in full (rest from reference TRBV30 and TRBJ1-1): SQTIHQWPATLVQPVGSPLSLECTVEGTSNPNLYWYRQAAGRGLQLLFYSVGIGQISSEVPQNLSASRPQDRQFILSSKKLLLSDSGFYLCAQKPDTRQTEAFFGQGTRLTVV.

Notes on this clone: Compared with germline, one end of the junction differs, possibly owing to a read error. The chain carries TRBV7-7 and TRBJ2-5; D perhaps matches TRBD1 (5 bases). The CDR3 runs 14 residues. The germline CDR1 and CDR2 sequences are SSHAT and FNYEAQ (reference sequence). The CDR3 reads CASSSSGIEETQYF. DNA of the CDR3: TGTGCTAGCAGCTCTTCAGGGATAGAGGAGACCCAGTACTTC.